This T cell receptor (beta chain) was sequenced for a study of control samples from healthy donors and cancer patients. The germline CDR1 and CDR2 sequences are MRHNA and SNTAGT. Trimming took 7 bases from V and 4 from J; bases not matched to a gene: 17. The CDR3 loop spans 17 amino acids. The protocol was immunoSEQ multiplex PCR, while the TCRdb copy is restricted to in-frame clones and leaves out a portion. The sample includes 140,000 or so clones, about 90% of them seen just once. The clonotype was recovered from a man aged 25 to 45 in good health. The chain couples TRBV6-4 to TRBJ2-7; TRBD1 agrees at 9 bases. Sequenced sample: blood. The CDR3 sequence is CASTGTGWPGSKYEQYF. The CDR3, as DNA: TGTGCCAGCACCGGGACAGGGTGGCCTGGGTCCAAGTACGAGCAGTACTTC.